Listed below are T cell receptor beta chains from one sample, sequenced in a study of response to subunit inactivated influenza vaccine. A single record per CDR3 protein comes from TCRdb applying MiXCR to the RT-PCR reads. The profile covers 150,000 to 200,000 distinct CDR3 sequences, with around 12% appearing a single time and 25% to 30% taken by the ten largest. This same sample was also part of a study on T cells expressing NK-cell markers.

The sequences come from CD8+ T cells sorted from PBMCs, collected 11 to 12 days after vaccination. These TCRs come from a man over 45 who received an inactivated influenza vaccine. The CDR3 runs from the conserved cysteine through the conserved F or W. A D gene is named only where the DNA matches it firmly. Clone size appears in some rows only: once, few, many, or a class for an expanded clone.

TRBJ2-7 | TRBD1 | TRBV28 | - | TGTGCCAGCAGTTTTATGGACAGGGATAAGGGTCTCGCTTCCTACGAGCAGTACTTC | CASSFMDRDKGLASYEQYF
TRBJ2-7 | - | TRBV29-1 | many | TGCAGCGTTGTAGGTGAGAGGAGCTCCTACGAGCAGTACTTC | CSVVGERSSYEQYF
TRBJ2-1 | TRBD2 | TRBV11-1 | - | TGTGCCAGCAGCCTCTCAGGAGCGGGAGGGCCCTCGGGGAATGAGCAGTTCTTC | CASSLSGAGGPSGNEQFF
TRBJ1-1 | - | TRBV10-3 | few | TGTGCCATCAGTGAAAGGACAGAGAACACTGAAGCTTTCTTT | CAISERTENTEAFF
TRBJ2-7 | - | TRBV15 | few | TGTGCCACCAGCATAAATGACAGAGGAGCGGTCTACGAGCAGTACTTC | CATSINDRGAVYEQYF
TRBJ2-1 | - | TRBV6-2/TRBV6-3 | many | TGTGCCAGCAGTTACTCGATCAATGAGCAGTTCTTC | CASSYSINEQFF
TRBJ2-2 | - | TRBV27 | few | TGTGCCAGCAGCCCAGTGGAGTCCGGGGAGCTGTTTTTT | CASSPVESGELFF
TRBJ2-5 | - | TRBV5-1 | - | TGCGCCAGCAGCTTGGAATACGGGGGAGGTCGTGGGACGAAAGAGACCCAGTACTTC | CASSLEYGGGRGTKETQYF
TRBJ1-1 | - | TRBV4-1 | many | TGCGCCAGCAGCCGGAAAGACCTGACTGAAGCTTTCTTT | CASSRKDLTEAFF
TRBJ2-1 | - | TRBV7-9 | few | TGTGCCAGCAGCTTACAGGCCAGCAATGAGCAGTTCTTC | CASSLQASNEQFF
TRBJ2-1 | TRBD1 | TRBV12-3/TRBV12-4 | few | TGTGCCAGCAGTTTTCTGTCTGGGGCAGGGGGCGATGAGCAGTTCTTC | CASSFLSGAGGDEQFF
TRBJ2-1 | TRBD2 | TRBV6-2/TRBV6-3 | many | TGTGCCAGCAGCATGGACATAGCGGGAGGGTACAATGAGCAGTTCTTC | CASSMDIAGGYNEQFF
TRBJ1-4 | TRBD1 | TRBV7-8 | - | TGTGCCAGCAGGGCCGGGACAGCGGACGGAAAACTGTTTTTT | CASRAGTADGKLFF
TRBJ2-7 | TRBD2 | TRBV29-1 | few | TGCAGCGTTGCGGGACTAGCGGGGGCCTACGAGCAGTACTTC | CSVAGLAGAYEQYF
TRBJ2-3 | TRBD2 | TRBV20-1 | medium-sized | TGCAGTGCCAGACCGGGAGGGCCCGCAGATACGCAGTATTTT | CSARPGGPADTQYF
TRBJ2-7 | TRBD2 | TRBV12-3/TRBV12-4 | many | TGTGCCAGCAGTTTGGTAGCGGGAGGGTACGAGCAGTACTTC | CASSLVAGGYEQYF
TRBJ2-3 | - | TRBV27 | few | TGTGCCAGCAGTTTACTTGGGTCAGATACGCAGTATTTT | CASSLLGSDTQYF
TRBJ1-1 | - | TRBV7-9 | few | TGTGCCAGCAGCTTAGGGACGACCAAAGCTTTCTTT | CASSLGTTKAFF
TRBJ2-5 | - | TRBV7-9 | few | TGTGCCAGCAGCTTAGCGCTCACAGAGGATGAGACCCAGTACTTC | CASSLALTEDETQYF
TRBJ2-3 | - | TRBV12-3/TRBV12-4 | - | TGTGCCAGCAGTTTTCCCTCAGATACGCAGTATTTT | CASSFPSDTQYF
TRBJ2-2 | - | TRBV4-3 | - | TGCGCCAGCAGCCAAGAGGAATCCGGGGAGCTGTTTTTT | CASSQEESGELFF
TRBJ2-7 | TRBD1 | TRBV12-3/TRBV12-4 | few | TGTGCCAGCAGTTTCTTACGGACAGGCGTGGAGCAGTACTTC | CASSFLRTGVEQYF
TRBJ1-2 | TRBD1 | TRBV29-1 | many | TGCAACGTTCGGGACAGGGATAACTATGGCTACACCTTC | CNVRDRDNYGYTF
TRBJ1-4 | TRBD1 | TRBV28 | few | TGTGCCAGCAGTTTTCCCACAGGGGGGGCCCCAACTAATGAAAAACTGTTTTTT | CASSFPTGGAPTNEKLFF
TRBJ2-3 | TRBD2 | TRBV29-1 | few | TGCAGCGGACGACTAGCGGGAGTCCCAGATACGCAGTATTTT | CSGRLAGVPDTQYF
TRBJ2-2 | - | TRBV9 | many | TGTGCCAGCAGCGGGACCGGGAGTCGTGGGGCCGGGGAGCTGTTTTTT | CASSGTGSRGAGELFF
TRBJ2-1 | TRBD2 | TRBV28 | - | TGTGCCAGCAGTCCCCTAGCGGGAGGTTTCAATGAGCAGTTCTTC | CASSPLAGGFNEQFF
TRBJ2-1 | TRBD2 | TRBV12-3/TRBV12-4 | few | TGTGCCAGCAGTTTTTCCCCAGCGGGAGCTTACAATGAGCAGTTCTTC | CASSFSPAGAYNEQFF
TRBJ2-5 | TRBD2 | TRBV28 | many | TGTGCCAGCCGGGGGGGGGAGACCCAGTACTTC | CASRGGETQYF
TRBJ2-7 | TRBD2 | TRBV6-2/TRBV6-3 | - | TGTGCCAGCAGTTTGAACCTCGGACTAGCGGGGTTCTACGAGCAGTACTTC | CASSLNLGLAGFYEQYF
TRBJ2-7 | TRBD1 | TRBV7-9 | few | TGTGCCAGCGGGACAGCATCCTACGAGCAGTACTTC | CASGTASYEQYF
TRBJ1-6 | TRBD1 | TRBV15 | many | TGTGCCACCAGCAGAGCGAGGGGGCAGGGTTCACCCCTCCACTTT | CATSRARGQGSPLHF
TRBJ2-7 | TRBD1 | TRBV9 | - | TGTGCCAGCAGCGATACGGGACAGGGATACGAGCAGTACTTC | CASSDTGQGYEQYF
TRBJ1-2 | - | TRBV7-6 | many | TGTGCCAGCAGCTCGGACGGAGGCTATGGCTACACCTTC | CASSSDGGYGYTF
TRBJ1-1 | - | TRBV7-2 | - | TGTGCCAGCAGCTTATCCGGATTTGGAGTGAACACTGAAGCTTTCTTT | CASSLSGFGVNTEAFF
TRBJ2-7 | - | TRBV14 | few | TGTGCCAGCAGCCAAGGACCCTGGCCCTCCTACGAGCAGTACTTC | CASSQGPWPSYEQYF
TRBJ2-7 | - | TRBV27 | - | TGTGCCAGCAGTTTACAGGAATACGAGCAGTACTTC | CASSLQEYEQYF
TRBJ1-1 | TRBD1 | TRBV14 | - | TGTGCCAGCAGCCGTAGACAGGGCCCGCACACTGAAGCTTTCTTT | CASSRRQGPHTEAFF
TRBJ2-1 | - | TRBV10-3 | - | TGTGCCATCAGACCGGACAGTTTCTACAATGAGCAGTTCTTC | CAIRPDSFYNEQFF
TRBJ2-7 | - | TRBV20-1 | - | TGCAGTGCTAGACAGGCGAGCTCCTACGAGCAGTACTTC | CSARQASSYEQYF
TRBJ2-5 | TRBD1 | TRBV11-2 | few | TGTGCCAGCAGCCTACCGACAGGGGGCATGGAGACCCAGTACTTC | CASSLPTGGMETQYF
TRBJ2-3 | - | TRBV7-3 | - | TGTGCCAGCAGCTTACCAGGGGATACGCAGTATTTT | CASSLPGDTQYF
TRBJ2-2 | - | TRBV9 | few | TGTGCCAGCAGCCCAGAGCTAGGGTACGGGGAGCTGTTTTTT | CASSPELGYGELFF
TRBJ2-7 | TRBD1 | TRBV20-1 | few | TGCAGTGCCGGACAGGCGTACGAGCAGTACTTC | CSAGQAYEQYF
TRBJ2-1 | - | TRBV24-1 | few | TGTGCCACCAGTGTGGGTAGCATCAATGAGCAGTTCTTC | CATSVGSINEQFF
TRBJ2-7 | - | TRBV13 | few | TGTGCCAGCAGCCCCGGTACCAATGGGCCCTACGAGCAGTACTTC | CASSPGTNGPYEQYF
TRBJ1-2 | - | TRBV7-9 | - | TGTGCCAGCAGCTTTAATAGGGGAATGTATGGCTACACCTTC | CASSFNRGMYGYTF
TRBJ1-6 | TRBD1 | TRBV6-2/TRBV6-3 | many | TGTGCCAGCAGTAAAGGGACAGTCGAAAATTCACCCCTCCACTTT | CASSKGTVENSPLHF
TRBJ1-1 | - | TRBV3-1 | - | TGTGCCAGCAGCCAAGTCTATCGAGGCACTGAAGCTTTCTTT | CASSQVYRGTEAFF
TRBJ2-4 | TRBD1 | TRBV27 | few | TGTGCCAGCAGTCTCGACAGGGGAAGGGGCATTCAGTACTTC | CASSLDRGRGIQYF